This TCR beta chain came from a study of CXCR3-negative and CXCR3-positive naive CD8 T cells. Study-level points and caveats: The study found more hydrophobic TRB CDR3s in CXCR3-positive naive cells than in CXCR3-negative naive cells. Whereas memory cells differed, naive CXCR3-negative and CXCR3-positive cells shared similar TRBV-TRBJ usage.

5' RACE that incorporated UMI labels was used to prepare the TRB cDNA libraries. Reanalyzing the 5' RACE reads, TCRdb keeps one entry per CDR3 protein, without DNA. The specimen's table records 100,000 to 150,000 distinct CDR3 sequences. The CDR3 has 17 residues. As to this clonotype: Its specificity is unknown.

The sequenced sample was naive CXCR3- CD8+ T cells from blood. Subset: CD45RO-CCR7+CD27+CD95- naive CD8+ T cells lacking CXCR3 (TNR3-). This sequence originates from a human donor in good health. Some clones in this sample may be carry-over from other donors' samples. The chain carries TRBV12-3 or TRBV12-4 and TRBJ2-7; TCRdb names TRBD2, which stays unverified in the absence of DNA. CDR3 region: CASSAETGTSGAYEQYF.